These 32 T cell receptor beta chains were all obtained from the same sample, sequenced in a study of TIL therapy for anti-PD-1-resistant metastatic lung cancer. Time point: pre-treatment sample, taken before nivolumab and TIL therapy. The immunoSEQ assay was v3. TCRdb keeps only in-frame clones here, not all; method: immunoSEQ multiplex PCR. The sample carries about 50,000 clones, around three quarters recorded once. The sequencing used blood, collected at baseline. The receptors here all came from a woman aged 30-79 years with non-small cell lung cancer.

CDR3 bases: TGCGCCAGCAGCTTACTAGCGGGAGAGGGTGAGCAGTTCTTC. This sequence encodes CASSLLAGEGEQFF. J is TRBJ2-1 and V is TRBV5-1, with 11 bases identical to TRBD2. Germline V gene data show CDR1 as SGHRS and CDR2 as YFSETQ. The V gene end was trimmed by 2 bases and the J gene end by 9 bases; junction bases not matched to a gene: 4. CDR3 length: 14 amino acids.

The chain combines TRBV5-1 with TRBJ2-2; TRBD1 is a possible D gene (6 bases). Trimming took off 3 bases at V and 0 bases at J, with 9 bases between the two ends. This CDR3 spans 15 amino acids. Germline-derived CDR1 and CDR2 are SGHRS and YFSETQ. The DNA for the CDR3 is TGCGCCAGCAGCTCAGGGGATGCGAACACCGGGGAGCTGTTTTTT. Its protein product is CASSSGDANTGELFF.

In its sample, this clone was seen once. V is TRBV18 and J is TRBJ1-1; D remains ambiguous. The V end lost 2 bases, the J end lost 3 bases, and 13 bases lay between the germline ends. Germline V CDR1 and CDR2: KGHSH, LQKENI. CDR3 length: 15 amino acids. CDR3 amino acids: CASSPIGTEDTEAFF. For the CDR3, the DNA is TGTGCCAGCTCACCAATCGGAACGGAGGACACTGAAGCTTTCTTT.

CDR3 protein: CASSAGTEETQYF. Written as DNA, the CDR3 is TGTGCCAGCAGTGCCGGGACGGAGGAGACCCAGTACTTC. The gene calls are TRBV6-5 and TRBJ2-5; either TRBD1 or TRBD2 may supply D (5 bases each). The CDR3 is 13 amino acids. V was clipped by 5 bases and J by 5 bases, with 12 bases between them. Germline CDR1 is MNHEY and CDR2 is SVGAGI.

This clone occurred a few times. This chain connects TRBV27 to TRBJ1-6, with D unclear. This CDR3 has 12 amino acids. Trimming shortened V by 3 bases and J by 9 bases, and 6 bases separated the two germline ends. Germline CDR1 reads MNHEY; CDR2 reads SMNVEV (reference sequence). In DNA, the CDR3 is TGTGCCAGCAGTTTGCGGGGTTCACCCCTCCACTTT. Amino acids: CASSLRGSPLHF.

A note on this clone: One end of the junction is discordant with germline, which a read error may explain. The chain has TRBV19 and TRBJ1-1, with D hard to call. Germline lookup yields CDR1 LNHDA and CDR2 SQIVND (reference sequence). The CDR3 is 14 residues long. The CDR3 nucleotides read TGTGCCAGTAGTATGGGAAGAGGGAACTCTGAAGCTTTCTTT. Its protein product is CASSMGRGNSEAFF.

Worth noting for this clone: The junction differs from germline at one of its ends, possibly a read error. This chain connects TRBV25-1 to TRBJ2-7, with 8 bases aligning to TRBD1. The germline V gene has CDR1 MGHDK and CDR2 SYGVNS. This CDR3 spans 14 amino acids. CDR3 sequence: CASNRTGQAYQQYF. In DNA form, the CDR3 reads TGTGCCAGCAACAGAACGGGACAGGCCTACCAGCAGTACTTC.

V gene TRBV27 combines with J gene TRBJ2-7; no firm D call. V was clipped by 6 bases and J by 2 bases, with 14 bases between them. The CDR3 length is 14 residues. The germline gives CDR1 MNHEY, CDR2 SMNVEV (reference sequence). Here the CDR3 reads CASRDRNPPYEQYF. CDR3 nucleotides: TGTGCCAGCAGAGATCGGAACCCACCCTACGAGCAGTACTTC.

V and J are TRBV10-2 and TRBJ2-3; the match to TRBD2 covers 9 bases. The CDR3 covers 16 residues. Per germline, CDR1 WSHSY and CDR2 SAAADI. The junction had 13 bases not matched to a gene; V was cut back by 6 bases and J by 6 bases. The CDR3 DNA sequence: TGCGCCAGCAGACGTGGTAGCGGGGGTACCCATGATACGCAGTATTTT. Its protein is CASRRGSGGTHDTQYF.

Here the CDR3 reads CASSLQGTYEQYF. The CDR3, as DNA: TGTGCCTCCAGTTTACAGGGGACCTACGAGCAGTACTTC. V usage is TRBV27 and J usage is TRBJ2-7; the match to TRBD1 covers 7 bases. This CDR3 is built from 13 residues. The ends lost 11 bases at V and 2 bases at J; junction bases unmatched: 9. CDR1 is MNHEY and CDR2 is SMNVEV in the germline V gene (reference sequence).

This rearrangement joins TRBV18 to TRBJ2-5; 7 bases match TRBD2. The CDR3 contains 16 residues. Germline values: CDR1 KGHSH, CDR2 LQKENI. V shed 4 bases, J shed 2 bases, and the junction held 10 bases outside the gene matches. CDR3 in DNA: TGTGCCAGCTCACTCCCCTCACTAGCGAATCAAGAGACCCAGTACTTC. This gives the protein CASSLPSLANQETQYF.

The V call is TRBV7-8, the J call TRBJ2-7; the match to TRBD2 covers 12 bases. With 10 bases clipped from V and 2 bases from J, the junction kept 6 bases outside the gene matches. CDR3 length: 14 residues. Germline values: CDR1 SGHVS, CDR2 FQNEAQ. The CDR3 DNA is TGTGCCACCGCGACTAGCGGGGGAACCTACGAGCAGTACTTC. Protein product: CATATSGGTYEQYF.

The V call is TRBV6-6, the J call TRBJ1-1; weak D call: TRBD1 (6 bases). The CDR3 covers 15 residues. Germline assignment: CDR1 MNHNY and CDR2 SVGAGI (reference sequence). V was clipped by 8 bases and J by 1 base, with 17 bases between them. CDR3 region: CASGGYAGANTEAFF. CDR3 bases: TGTGCCAGCGGGGGCTACGCGGGGGCGAACACTGAAGCTTTCTTT.

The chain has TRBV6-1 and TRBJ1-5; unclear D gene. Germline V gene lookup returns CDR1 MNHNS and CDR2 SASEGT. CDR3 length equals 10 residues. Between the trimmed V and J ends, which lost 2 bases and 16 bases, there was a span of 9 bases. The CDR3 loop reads CASSELGIHF. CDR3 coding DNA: TGTGCCAGCAGTGAACTGGGAATCCATTTT.

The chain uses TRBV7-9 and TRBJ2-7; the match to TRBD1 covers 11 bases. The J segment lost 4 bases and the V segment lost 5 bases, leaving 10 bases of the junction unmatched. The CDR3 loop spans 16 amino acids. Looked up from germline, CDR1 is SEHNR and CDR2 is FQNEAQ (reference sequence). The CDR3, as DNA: TGTGCCAGCAGCAAGGACAGGGGGCGTAGGGGGTACGAGCAGTACTTC. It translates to CASSKDRGRRGYEQYF.

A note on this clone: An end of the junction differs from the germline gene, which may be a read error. The DNA for the CDR3 is TGCGCCAGCACCTTGGAGGGGGAGACCCAGTACTTC. Translating it yields CASTLEGETQYF. The chain combines TRBV5-1 with TRBJ2-5; a possible D gene is TRBD2 (6 bases). Per the germline V gene, CDR1 is SGHRS and CDR2 is YFSETQ. The CDR3 length is 12 residues.

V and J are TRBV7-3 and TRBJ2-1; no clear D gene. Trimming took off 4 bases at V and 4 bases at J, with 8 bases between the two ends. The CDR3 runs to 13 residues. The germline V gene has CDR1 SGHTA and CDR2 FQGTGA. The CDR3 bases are TGTGCCAGCAGCTCTGGCCAGTACAATGAGCAGTTCTTC. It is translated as CASSSGQYNEQFF.

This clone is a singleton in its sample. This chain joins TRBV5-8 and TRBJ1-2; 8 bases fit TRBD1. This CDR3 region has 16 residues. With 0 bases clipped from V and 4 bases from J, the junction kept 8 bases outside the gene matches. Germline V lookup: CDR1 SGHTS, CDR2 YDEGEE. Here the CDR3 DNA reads TGTGCCAGCAGCTTGGCCGGGACAGGCTCTCTCTATGGCTACACCTTC. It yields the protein CASSLAGTGSLYGYTF.

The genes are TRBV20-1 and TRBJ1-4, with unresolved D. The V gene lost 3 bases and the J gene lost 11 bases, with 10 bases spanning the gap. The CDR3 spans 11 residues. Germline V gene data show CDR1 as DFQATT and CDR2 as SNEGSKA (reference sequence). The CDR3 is CSASLDKKLFF. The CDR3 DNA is TGCAGTGCTAGCCTTGACAAGAAACTGTTTTTT.

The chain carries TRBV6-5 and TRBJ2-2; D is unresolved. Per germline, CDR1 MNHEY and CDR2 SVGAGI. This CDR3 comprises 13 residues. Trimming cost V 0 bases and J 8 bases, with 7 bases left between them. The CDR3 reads CASSYSGLGELFF. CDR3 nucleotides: TGTGCCAGCAGTTACTCCGGGCTGGGGGAGCTGTTTTTT.

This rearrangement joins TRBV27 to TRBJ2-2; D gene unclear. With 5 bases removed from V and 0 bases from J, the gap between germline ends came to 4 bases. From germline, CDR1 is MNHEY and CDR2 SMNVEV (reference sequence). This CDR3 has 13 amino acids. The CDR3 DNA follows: TGTGCCAGCAGTCACACGAACACCGGGGAGCTGTTTTTT. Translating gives CASSHTNTGELFF.

DNA of the CDR3: TGTGCCAGCAATTTGGACAGGGACGTTCTTGGAGCTTTCTTT. Amino acids: CASNLDRDVLGAFF. The chain recombines TRBV2 with TRBJ1-1; 8 bases are shared with TRBD1. V shed 7 bases, J shed 10 bases, and the junction held 14 bases outside the gene matches. The CDR3 has 14 residues. CDR1 is SNHLY and CDR2 is FYNNEI in the germline V gene.

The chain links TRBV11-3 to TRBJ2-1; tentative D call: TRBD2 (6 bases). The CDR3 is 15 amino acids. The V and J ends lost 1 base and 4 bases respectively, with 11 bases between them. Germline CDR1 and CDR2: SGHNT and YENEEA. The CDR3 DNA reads TGTGCCAGCAGCTTAGGATCGGGACTGTACAATGAGCAGTTCTTC. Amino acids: CASSLGSGLYNEQFF. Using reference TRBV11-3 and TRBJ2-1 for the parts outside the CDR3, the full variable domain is EAGVVQSPRYKIIEKKQPVAFWCNPISGHNTLYWYLQNLGQGPELLIRYENEEAVDDSQLPKDRFSAERLKGVDSTLKIQPAELGDSAVYLCASSLGSGLYNEQFFGPGTRLTVL.

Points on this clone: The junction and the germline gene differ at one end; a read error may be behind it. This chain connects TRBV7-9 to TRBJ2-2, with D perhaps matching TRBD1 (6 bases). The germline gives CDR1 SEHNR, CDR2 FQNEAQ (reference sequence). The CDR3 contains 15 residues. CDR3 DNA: TGTGCCAGCAGCTTAACAGGGTCGAACATCGGGGAGCTGTTTTTT. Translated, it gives CASSLTGSNIGELFF.

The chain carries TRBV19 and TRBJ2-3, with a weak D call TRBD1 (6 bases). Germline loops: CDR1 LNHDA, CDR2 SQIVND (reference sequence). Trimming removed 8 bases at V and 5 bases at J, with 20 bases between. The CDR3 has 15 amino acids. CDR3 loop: CASRERAGELDTQYF. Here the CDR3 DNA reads TGTGCCAGTCGCGAACGAGCAGGGGAATTAGATACGCAGTATTTT. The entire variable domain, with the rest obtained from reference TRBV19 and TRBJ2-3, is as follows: DGGITQSPKYLFRKEGQNVTLSCEQNLNHDAMYWYRQDPGQGLRLIYYSQIVNDFQKGDIAEGYSVSREKKESFPLTVTSAQKNPTAFYLCASRERAGELDTQYFGPGTRLTVL.

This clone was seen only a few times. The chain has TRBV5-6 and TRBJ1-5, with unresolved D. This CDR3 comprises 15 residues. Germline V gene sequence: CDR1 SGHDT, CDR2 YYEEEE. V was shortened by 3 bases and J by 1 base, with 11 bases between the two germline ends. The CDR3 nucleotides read TGTGCCAGCAGCTACCGGTGGGCGAGCAATCAGCCCCAGCATTTT. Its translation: CASSYRWASNQPQHF.

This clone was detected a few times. CDR3 bases: TGTGCCAGCAGCTTAAATCCGGACAGGGCCACAGATACGCAGTATTTT. This gives the protein CASSLNPDRATDTQYF. This sequence joins TRBV7-7 and TRBJ2-3, with TRBD1 identical over 8 bases. The junction had 6 bases not matched to a gene; V was cut back by 2 bases and J by 2 bases. Germline lookup yields CDR1 SSHAT and CDR2 FNYEAQ (reference sequence). The CDR3 has 16 residues.

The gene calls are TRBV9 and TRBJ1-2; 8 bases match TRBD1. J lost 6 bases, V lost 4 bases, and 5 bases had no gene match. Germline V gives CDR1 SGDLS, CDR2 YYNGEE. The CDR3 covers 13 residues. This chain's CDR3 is CASSPGTGDGYTF. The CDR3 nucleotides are TGTGCCAGCAGCCCCGGGACAGGCGATGGCTACACCTTC.

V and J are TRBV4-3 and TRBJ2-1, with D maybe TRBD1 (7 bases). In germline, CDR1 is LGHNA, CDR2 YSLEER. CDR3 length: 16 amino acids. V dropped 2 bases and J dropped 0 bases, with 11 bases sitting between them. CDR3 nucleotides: TGCGCCAGCAGCCAATCAGGGGGAGGCTCCTACAATGAGCAGTTCTTC. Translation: CASSQSGGGSYNEQFF.

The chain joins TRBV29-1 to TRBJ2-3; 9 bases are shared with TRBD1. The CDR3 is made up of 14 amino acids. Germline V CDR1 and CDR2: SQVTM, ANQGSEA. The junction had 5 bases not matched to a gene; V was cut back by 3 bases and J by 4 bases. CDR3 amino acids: CSVETGTGPDTQYF. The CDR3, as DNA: TGCAGCGTTGAGACCGGGACAGGGCCAGATACGCAGTATTTT.

CDR3 region: CASSKGQGAEQYF. In nucleotides, the CDR3 is TGTGCCAGTAGTAAGGGACAGGGGGCAGAGCAGTACTTC. The rearrangement joins TRBV19 to TRBJ2-7, with 12 bases identical to TRBD1. The CDR3 runs to 13 residues. Looked up from germline, CDR1 is LNHDA and CDR2 is SQIVND (reference sequence). V lost 4 bases, J lost 7 bases, and 2 bases stayed unmatched. The full variable domain, in which reference TRBV19 and TRBJ2-7 provide the parts outside the CDR3, is DGGITQSPKYLFRKEGQNVTLSCEQNLNHDAMYWYRQDPGQGLRLIYYSQIVNDFQKGDIAEGYSVSREKKESFPLTVTSAQKNPTAFYLCASSKGQGAEQYFGPGTRLTVT.

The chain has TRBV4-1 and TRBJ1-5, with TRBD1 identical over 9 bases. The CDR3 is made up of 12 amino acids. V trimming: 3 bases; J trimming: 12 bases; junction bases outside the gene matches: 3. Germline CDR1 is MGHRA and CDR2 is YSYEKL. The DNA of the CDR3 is TGCGCCAGCAGCCAGGGACAGGGTGGCCAGCATTTT. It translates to CASSQGQGGQHF.